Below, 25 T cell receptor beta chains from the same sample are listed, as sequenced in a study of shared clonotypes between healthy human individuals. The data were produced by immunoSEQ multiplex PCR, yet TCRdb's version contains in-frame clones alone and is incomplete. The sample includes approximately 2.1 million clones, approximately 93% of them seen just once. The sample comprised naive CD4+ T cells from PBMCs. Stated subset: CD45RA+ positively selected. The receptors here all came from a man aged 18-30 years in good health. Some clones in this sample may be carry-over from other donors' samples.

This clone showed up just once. DNA for the CDR3: TGTGCCAGCAGCGCATCCGGGACTTCGGCCTACGAGCAGTACTTC. Translated: CASSASGTSAYEQYF. The rearrangement uses TRBV9 and TRBJ2-7; D may be TRBD2 (6 bases). The CDR3 covers 15 residues. Per germline, CDR1 SGDLS and CDR2 YYNGEE. Between the trimmed V and J ends, which lost 3 bases and 2 bases, there was a span of 15 bases. The full variable domain, rest sourced from reference TRBV9 and TRBJ2-7, is DSGVTQTPKHLITATGQRVTLRCSPRSGDLSVYWYQQSLDQGLQFLIQYYNGEERAKGNILERFSAQQFPDLHSELNLSSLELGDSALYFCASSASGTSAYEQYFGPGTRLTVT.

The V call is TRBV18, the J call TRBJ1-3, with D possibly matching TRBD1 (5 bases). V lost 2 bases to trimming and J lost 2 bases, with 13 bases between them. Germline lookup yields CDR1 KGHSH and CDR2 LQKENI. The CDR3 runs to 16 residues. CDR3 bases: TGTGCCAGCTCACCATTCCAGGGAGTCCCTGGAAACACCATATATTTT. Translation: CASSPFQGVPGNTIYF.

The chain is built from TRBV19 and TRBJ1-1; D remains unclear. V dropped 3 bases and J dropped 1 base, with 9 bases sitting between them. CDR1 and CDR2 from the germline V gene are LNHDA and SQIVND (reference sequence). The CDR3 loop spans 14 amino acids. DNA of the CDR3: TGTGCCAGTAGTATGACAATTGGGAACACTGAAGCTTTCTTT. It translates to CASSMTIGNTEAFF. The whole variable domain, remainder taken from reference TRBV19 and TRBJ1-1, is DGGITQSPKYLFRKEGQNVTLSCEQNLNHDAMYWYRQDPGQGLRLIYYSQIVNDFQKGDIAEGYSVSREKKESFPLTVTSAQKNPTAFYLCASSMTIGNTEAFFGQGTRLTVV.

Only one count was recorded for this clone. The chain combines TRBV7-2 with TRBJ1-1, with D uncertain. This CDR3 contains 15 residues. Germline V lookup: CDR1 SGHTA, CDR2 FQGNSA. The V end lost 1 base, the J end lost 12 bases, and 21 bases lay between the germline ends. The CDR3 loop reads CASSLGLTEAGKTFF. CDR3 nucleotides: TGTGCCAGCAGCTTAGGGCTCACCGAGGCGGGGAAGACTTTCTTT.

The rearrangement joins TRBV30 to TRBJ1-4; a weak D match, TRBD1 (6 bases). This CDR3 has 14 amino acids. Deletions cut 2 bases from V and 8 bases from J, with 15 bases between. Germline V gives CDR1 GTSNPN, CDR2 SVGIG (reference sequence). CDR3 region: CAWSYQSGAEKLFF. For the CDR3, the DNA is TGTGCCTGGAGTTACCAGTCGGGGGCCGAAAAACTGTTTTTT.

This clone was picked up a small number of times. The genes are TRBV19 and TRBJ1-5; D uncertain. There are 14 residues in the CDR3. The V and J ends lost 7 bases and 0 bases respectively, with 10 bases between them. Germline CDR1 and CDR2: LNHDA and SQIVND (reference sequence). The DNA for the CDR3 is TGTGCCAGTATTACAGCATATAGCAATCAGCCCCAGCATTTT. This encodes CASITAYSNQPQHF.

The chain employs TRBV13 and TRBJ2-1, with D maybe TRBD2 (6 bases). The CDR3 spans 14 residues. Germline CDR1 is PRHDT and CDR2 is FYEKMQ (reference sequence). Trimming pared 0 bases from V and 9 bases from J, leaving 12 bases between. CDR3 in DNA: TGTGCCAGCAGCTTAGGGCGGGGATTCGGTGAGCAGTTCTTC. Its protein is CASSLGRGFGEQFF.

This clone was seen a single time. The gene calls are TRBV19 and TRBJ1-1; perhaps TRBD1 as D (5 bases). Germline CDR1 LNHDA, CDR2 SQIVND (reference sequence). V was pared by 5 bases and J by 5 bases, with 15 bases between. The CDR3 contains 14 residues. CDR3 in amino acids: CASSGGRSRTEAFF. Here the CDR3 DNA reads TGTGCCAGTAGTGGGGGGAGGTCGAGGACTGAAGCTTTCTTT. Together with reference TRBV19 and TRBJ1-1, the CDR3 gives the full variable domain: DGGITQSPKYLFRKEGQNVTLSCEQNLNHDAMYWYRQDPGQGLRLIYYSQIVNDFQKGDIAEGYSVSREKKESFPLTVTSAQKNPTAFYLCASSGGRSRTEAFFGQGTRLTVV.

DNA of the CDR3: TGCAGTGTTACGGACTTCTATGGCTACACCTTC. Translated: CSVTDFYGYTF. This chain uses TRBV20-1 with TRBJ1-2; D ambiguous. The ends were cut back, 7 bases at V and 4 bases at J, with 10 bases in the middle. Germline values: CDR1 DFQATT, CDR2 SNEGSKA (reference sequence). This CDR3 spans 11 amino acids.

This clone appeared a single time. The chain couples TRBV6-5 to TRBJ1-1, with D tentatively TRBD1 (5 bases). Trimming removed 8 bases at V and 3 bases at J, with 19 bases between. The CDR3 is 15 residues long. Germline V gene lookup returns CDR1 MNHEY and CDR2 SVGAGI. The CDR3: CASRSGGARHTEAFF. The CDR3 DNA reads TGTGCCAGCCGAAGCGGAGGGGCCCGTCACACTGAAGCTTTCTTT.

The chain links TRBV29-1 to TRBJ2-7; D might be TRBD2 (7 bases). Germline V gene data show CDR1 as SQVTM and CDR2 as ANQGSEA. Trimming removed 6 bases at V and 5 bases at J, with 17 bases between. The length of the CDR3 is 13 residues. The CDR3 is CSVLGGPVHEQYF. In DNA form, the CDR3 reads TGCAGCGTGCTCGGGGGGCCGGTACACGAGCAGTACTTC.

The CDR3 loop reads CASSQDLNFKYEQYF. CDR3 in DNA: TGCGCCAGCAGCCAAGATTTGAACTTTAAATACGAGCAGTACTTC. V gene TRBV4-1 combines with J gene TRBJ2-7; D unresolved. The V and J ends lost 0 bases and 4 bases respectively, with 13 bases between them. The CDR3 sequence is 15 residues long. Germline V gives CDR1 MGHRA, CDR2 YSYEKL.

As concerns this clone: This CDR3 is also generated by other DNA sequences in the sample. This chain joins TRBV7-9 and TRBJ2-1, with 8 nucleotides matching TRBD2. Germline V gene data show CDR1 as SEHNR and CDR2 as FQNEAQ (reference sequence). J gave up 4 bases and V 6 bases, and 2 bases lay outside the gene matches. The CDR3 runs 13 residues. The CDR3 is CASSRGGYNEQFF. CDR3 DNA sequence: TGTGCCAGCAGTCGGGGGGGATACAATGAGCAGTTCTTC.

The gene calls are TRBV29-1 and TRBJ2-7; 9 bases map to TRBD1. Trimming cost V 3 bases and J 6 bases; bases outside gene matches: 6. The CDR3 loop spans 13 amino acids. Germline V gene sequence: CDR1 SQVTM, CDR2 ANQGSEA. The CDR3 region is CSVDLQGATEQYF. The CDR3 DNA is TGCAGCGTTGACCTACAGGGGGCGACCGAGCAGTACTTC.

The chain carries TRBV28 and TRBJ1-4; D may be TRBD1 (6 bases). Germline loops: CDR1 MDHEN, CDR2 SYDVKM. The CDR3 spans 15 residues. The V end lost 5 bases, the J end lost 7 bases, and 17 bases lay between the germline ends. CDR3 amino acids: CASSTTGSGGEKLFF. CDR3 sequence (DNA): TGTGCCAGCAGTACTACAGGGTCAGGAGGTGAAAAACTGTTTTTT.

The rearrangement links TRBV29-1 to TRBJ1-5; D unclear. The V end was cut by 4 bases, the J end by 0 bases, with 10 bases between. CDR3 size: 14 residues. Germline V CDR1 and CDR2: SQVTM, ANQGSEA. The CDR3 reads CSVASDNSNQPQHF. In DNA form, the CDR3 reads TGCAGCGTTGCGTCAGATAATAGCAATCAGCCCCAGCATTTT. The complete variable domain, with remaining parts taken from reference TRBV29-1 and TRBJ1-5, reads SAVISQKPSRDICQRGTSLTIQCQVDSQVTMMFWYRQQPGQSLTLIATANQGSEATYESGFVIDKFPISRPNLTFSTLTVSNMSPEDSSIYLCSVASDNSNQPQHFGDGTRLSIL.

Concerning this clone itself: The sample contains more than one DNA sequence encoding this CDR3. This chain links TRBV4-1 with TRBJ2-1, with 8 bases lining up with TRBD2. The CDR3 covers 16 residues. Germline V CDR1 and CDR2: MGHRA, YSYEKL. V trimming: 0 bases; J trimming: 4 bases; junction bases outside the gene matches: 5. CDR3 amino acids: CASSQDDREGYNEQFF. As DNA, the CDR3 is TGCGCCAGCAGCCAAGATGACCGGGAGGGTTACAATGAGCAGTTCTTC.

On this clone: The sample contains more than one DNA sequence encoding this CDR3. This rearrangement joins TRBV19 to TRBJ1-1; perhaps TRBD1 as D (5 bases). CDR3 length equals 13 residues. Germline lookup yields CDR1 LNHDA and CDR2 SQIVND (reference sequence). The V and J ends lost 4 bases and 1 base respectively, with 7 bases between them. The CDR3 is CASSRGWNTEAFF. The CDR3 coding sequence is TGTGCCAGTAGTAGGGGCTGGAACACTGAAGCTTTCTTT.

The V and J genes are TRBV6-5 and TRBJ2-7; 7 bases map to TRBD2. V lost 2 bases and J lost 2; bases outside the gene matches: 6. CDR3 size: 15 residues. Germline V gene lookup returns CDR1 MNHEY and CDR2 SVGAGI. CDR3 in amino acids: CASSYGTNGPYEQYF. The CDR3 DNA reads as TGTGCCAGCAGTTACGGGACTAATGGGCCCTACGAGCAGTACTTC.

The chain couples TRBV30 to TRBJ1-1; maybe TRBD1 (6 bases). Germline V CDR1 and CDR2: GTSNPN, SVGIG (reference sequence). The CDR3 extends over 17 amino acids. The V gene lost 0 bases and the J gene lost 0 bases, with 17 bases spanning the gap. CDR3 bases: TGTGCCTGGAGTGTAACAGGCAGGGGTAAGATGAACACTGAAGCTTTCTTT. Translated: CAWSVTGRGKMNTEAFF.

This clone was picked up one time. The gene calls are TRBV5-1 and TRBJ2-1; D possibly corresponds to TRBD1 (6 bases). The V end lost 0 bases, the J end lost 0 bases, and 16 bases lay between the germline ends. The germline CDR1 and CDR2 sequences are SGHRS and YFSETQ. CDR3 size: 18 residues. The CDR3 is CASSLALGDMSSYNEQFF. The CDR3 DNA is TGCGCCAGCAGCTTGGCGTTGGGGGACATGAGCTCCTACAATGAGCAGTTCTTC.

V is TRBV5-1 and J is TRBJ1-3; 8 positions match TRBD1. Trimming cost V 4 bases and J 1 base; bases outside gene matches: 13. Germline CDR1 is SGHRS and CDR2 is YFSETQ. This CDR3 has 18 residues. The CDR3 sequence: CASSPNPGGAGSGNTIYF. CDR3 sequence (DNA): TGCGCCAGCAGCCCGAATCCAGGGGGCGCGGGTTCTGGAAACACCATATATTTT.

The CDR3 bases are TGTGCCAGCAGTTTTCCGAGCGGCGATACTCCTCACTATGGCTACACCTTC. Residues: CASSFPSGDTPHYGYTF. J is TRBJ1-2 and V is TRBV27; no firm D call. CDR1 is MNHEY, CDR2 SMNVEV, per germline (reference sequence). V shed 3 bases and J shed 3 bases, with 20 bases lying between them. The CDR3 consists of 17 residues.

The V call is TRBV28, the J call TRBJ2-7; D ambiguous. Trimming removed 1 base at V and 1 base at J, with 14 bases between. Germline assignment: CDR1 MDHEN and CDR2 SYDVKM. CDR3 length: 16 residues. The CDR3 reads CASSLFGPTRSYEQYF. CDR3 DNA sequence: TGTGCCAGCAGTTTATTTGGGCCCACACGTTCCTACGAGCAGTACTTC.

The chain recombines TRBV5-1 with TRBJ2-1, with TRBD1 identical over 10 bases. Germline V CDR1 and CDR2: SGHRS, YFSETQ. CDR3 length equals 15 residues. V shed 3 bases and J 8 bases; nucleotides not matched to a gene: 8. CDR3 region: CASSSAGTGAYEQFF. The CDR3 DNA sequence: TGCGCCAGCAGCTCGGCCGGGACAGGGGCATATGAGCAGTTCTTC.